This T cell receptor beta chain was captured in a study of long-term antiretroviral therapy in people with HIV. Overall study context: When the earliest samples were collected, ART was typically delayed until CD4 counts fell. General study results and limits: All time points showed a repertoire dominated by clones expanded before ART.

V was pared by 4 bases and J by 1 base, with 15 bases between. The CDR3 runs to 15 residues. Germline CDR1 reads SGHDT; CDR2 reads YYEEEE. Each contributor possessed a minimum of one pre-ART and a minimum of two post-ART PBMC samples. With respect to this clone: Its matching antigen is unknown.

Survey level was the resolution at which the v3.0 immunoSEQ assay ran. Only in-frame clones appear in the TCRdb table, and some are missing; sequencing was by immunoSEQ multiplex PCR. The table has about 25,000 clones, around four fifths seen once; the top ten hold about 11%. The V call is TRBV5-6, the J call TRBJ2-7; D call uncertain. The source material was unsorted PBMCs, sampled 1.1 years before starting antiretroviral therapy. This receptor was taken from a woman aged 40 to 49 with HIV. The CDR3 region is CASSPPASQSYEQYF. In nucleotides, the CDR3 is TGTGCCAGCAGCCCACCGGCTAGTCAGTCCTACGAGCAGTACTTC.